The source of this T cell receptor (beta chain) is a study of CD8+ T cells in alopecia areata (dated by TCRdb to 2016 to 2019). A note on the overall study: The treated patients, all with moderate-to-severe alopecia areata, were enrolled in an open-label pilot trial of oral tofacitinib given at 5 to 10 mg twice daily. Patients received tofacitinib for 6 to 18 months and were then followed off drug for 6 months to check for delayed response and recurrence. In treated patients, disease severity was measured using the SALT score, which gives the percentage of scalp surface area affected. The study used high-throughput TCRbeta sequencing to examine T cell clonal expansion in alopecia areata, in both the C3H/HeJ mouse model and human patients. On the human side, TCRbeta sequencing was run on scalp tissue and on sorted CD4+ and CD8+ peripheral blood T cells from healthy controls and from alopecia areata patients with either patchy or totalis/universalis disease. Patients on tofacitinib were biopsied at baseline and after 4 and 24 weeks of treatment, and several of the patients also had a later scalp biopsy. Scalp clonality was compared among normal scalp (n=4), patchy alopecia areata scalp (n=8), and alopecia totalis/universalis scalp (n=8). RNA was extracted with the PAXgene miRNA kit for fixed scalp, the miRNeasy kit for PBMCs, and the RNeasy kit for mouse skin. immunoSEQ multiplex PCR using 35 Vbeta forward primers and 13 Jbeta reverse primers was used to amplify TCRbeta CDR3 regions. What the work shows at the level of the full study, not this receptor alone: With tofacitinib, both scalp clonality and the number of expanded CD8+ clones among the top 100 scalp clones went down significantly. The treated cohort was small, with a single nonresponder, so links between baseline CD8+ expansion and response need larger studies. Higher clonality and more expanded CD8+ clones were observed in lesional scalp than in normal scalp, particularly in alopecia totalis/universalis, a finding suggestive of antigenic drive. TCR sequences shared between patients were less clear than in mice, possibly partly because of HLA diversity in the patient population. Unlike mouse skin, which is dominated by gammadelta T cells, normal human skin has resident alphabeta T cells that are also sequenced, and this complicates analysis of the scalp TCR repertoire. Many expanded lesional clones were found to persist in scalp and blood during tofacitinib treatment, and relapse after treatment cessation may be partly explained by this persistence.

Library preparation employed the immunoSEQ multiplex PCR assay. RNA was extracted from all samples and reverse transcribed into cDNA as template for TCR sequencing. SuperScript III was used to make first-strand cDNA, primed with a 2:1 mix of oligo-dT and random hexamers. A synthetic immune receptor repertoire was used to measure amplification bias, and any remaining bias was corrected computationally. Under the source paper's analysis protocol: Raw reads were preprocessed for error removal, and CDR3 was defined according to IMGT conventions as running from the conserved cysteine to phenylalanine. To get clonality, Shannon entropy was normalized by log2 of the number of productive unique TCRs and the result was subtracted from 1. Whether each scalp clone was CD4 or CD8 was inferred by checking scalp TCRbeta sequences against the CD4 and CD8 repertoires from sorted blood. Held by TCRdb, this immuneACCESS table contains in-frame sequences only and omits some clones. Under half of the omission traces to an unresolved V gene where checked; the cause of the rest is unknown. D and trimming come from the DNA, and the V and J calls and clone size come from that table. The table for this sample lists about 210,000 clones; under 75% of them were counted only once. Around 1.5% of the sample is taken by the ten largest.

As concerns this clone: Its antigen target is currently unknown. The record has no base qualities; no much larger clone is one base away. The same CDR3 is also encoded by other DNA sequences in this sample.

The time point tag for this specimen amounts to: 4 weeks on oral tofacitinib. The sample's treatment or condition label is to be understood as: oral pan-JAK inhibitor, 5-10 mg twice daily. Peripheral blood and lesional scalp punch biopsies were obtained from patients with alopecia areata. PBMCs were isolated by density centrifugation and stained for CD3, CD4 and CD8, and CD4+ and CD8+ T cells were sorted on a FACSAria. Inclusive of the bounding cysteine and phenylalanine, the CDR3 is 12 residues long. The sequence is cut down to CDR3 DNA, 36 bases in frame from base 1. The junction shows trimming of 3 bases on V and 8 bases on J, plus 13 bases between the germline ends. CDR1 and CDR2, per the germline V gene (reference sequence), are GTSNPN and SVGIG.

Material: CD4+ T cells sorted from blood, obtained at week 4, from a patient treated with tofacitinib. This receptor was identified in a human donor with alopecia areata. The V and J segments used are TRBV30 and TRBJ1-2; the D gene is perhaps TRBD1, from 6 matching bases. The CDR3 loop reads CAWSVQGGGYTF. The nucleotide sequence reads as follows: TGTGCCTGGAGCGTACAGGGAGGGGGCTACACCTTC.